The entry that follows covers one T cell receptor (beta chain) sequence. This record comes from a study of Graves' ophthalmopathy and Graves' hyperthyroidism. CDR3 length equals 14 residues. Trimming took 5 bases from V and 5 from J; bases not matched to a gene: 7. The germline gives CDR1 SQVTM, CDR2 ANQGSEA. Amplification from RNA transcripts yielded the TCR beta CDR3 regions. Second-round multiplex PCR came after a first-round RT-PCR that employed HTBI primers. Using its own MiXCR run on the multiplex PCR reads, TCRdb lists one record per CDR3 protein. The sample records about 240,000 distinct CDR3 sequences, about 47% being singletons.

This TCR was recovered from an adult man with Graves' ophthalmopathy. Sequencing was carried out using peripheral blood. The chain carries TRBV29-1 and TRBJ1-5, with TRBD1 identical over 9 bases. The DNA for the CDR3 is TGCAGCGTTTTACAGGGGGCTGGGGATCAGCCCCAGCATTTT. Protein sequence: CSVLQGAGDQPQHF.